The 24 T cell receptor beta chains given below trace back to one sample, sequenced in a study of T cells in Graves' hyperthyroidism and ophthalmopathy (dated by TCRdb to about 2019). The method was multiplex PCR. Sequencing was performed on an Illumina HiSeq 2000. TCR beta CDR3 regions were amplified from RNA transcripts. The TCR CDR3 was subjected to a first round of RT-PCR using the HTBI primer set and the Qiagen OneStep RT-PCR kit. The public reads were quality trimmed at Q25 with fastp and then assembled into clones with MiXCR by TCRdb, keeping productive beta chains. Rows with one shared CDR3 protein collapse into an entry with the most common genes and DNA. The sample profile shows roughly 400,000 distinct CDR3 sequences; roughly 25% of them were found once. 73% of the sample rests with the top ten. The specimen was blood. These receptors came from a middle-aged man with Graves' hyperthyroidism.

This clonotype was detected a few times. CDR3 in amino acids: CASNRGQDRKETQYF. The CDR3 coding sequence is TGCGCCAGCAACAGAGGACAGGATCGGAAAGAGACCCAGTACTTC. The rearrangement uses TRBV5-1 and TRBJ2-5; 7 nucleotides agree with TRBD1. The V and J ends lost 6 bases and 3 bases, in that order; junction bases with no gene match: 11. This CDR3 has 15 amino acids. Germline V gene data show CDR1 as SGHRS and CDR2 as YFSETQ.

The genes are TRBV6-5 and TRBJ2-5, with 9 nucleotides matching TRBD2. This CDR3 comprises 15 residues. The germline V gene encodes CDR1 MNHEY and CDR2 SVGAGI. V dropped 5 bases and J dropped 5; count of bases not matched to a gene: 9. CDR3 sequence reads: CASSSIAGAGETQYF. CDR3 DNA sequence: TGTGCCAGCAGTAGTATAGCGGGAGCGGGGGAGACCCAGTACTTC.

CDR3 sequence: CSAGTSGSSYEQYF. Written as DNA, the CDR3 is TGCAGTGCAGGGACTAGCGGGAGCTCCTACGAGCAGTACTTC. The V call is TRBV20-1, the J call TRBJ2-7; TRBD2 aligns across 14 bases. The CDR3 length is 14 residues. Germline V CDR1 and CDR2: DFQATT, SNEGSKA (reference sequence). With V trimmed by 6 bases and J by 0 bases, 1 base remained unmatched.

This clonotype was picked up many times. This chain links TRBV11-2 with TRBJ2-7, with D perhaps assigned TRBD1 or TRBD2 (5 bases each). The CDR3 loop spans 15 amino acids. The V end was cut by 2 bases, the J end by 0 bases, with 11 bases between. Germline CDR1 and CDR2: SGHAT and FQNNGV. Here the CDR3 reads CASSLSWGSSYEQYF. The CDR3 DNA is TGTGCCAGCAGCTTATCTTGGGGGAGCTCCTACGAGCAGTACTTC.

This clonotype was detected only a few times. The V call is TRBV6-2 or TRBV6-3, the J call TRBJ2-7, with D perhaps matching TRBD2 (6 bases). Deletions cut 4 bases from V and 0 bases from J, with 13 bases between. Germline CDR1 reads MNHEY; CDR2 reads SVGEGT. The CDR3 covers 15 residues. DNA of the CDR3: TGTGCCAGCAGTTTGGATAGCGGATTCTCCTACGAGCAGTACTTC. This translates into CASSLDSGFSYEQYF.

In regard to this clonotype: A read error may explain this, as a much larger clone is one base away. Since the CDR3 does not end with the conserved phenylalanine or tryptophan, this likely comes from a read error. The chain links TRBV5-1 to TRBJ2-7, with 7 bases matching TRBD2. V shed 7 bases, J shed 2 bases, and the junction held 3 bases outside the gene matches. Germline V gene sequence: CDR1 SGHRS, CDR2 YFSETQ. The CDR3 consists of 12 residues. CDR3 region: CASGDYAYEQYL. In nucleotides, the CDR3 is TGCGCCAGCGGGGACTACGCCTACGAGCAGTACCTC.

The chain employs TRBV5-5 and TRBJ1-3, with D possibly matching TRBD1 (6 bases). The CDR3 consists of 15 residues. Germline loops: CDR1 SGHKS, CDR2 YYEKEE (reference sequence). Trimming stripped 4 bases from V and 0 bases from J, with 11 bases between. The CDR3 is CASSPTGNSGNTIYF. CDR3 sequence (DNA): TGTGCCAGCAGCCCAACAGGGAACTCTGGAAACACCATATATTTT.

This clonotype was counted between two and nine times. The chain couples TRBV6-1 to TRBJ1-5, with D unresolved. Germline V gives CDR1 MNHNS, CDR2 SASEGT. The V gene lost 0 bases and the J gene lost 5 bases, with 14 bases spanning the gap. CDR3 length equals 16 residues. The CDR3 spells CASSEAQFSVDQPQHF. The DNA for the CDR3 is TGTGCCAGCAGTGAAGCCCAGTTCAGCGTGGATCAGCCCCAGCATTTT.

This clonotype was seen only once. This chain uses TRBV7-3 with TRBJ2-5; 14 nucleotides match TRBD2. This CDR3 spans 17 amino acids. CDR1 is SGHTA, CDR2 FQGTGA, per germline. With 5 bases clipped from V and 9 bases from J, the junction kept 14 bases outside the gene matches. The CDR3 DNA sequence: TGTGCCAGCAGCCCTGGGACTAGCGGGAGTCCATGGGAGGCCCAGTACTTC. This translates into CASSPGTSGSPWEAQYF.

The CDR3 DNA reads as TGTGCCAGCAGCCCGGGACCGGAGACCCATGAGCAGTTCTTC. This sequence encodes CASSPGPETHEQFF. This chain joins TRBV7-9 and TRBJ2-1; perhaps D is TRBD1 or TRBD2 (5 bases each). V lost 5 bases to trimming and J lost 8 bases, with 16 bases between them. This CDR3 has 14 residues. Germline CDR1 reads SEHNR; CDR2 reads FQNEAQ (reference sequence).

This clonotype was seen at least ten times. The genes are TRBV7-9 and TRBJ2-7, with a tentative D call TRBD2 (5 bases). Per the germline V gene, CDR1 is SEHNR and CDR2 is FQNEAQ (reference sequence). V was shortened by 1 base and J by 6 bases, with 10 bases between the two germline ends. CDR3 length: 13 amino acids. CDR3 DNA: TGTGCCAGCAGCTTAGACGAGGGAACCGAGCAGTACTTC. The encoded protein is CASSLDEGTEQYF.

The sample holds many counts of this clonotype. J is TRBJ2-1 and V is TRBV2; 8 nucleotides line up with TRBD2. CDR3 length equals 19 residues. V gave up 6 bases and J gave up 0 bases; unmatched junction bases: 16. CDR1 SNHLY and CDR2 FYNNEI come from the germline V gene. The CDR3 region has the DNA TGTGCCAGCAGGGGGGTAGGTAGCGGGACAACCAGCTCCTACAATGAGCAGTTCTTC. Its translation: CASRGVGSGTTSSYNEQFF. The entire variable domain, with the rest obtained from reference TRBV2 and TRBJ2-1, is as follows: EPEVTQTPSHQVTQMGQEVILRCVPISNHLYFYWYRQILGQKVEFLVSFYNNEISEKSEIFDDQFSVERPDGSNFTLKIRSTKLEDSAMYFCASRGVGSGTTSSYNEQFFGPGTRLTVL.

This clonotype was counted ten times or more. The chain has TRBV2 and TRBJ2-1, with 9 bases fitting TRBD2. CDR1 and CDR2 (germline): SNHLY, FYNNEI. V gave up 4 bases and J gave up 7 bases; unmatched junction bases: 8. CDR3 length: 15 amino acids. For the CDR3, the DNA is TGTGCCAGCAGTGGCTTAGCGGGAGTAGGGAATGAGCAGTTCTTC. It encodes CASSGLAGVGNEQFF.

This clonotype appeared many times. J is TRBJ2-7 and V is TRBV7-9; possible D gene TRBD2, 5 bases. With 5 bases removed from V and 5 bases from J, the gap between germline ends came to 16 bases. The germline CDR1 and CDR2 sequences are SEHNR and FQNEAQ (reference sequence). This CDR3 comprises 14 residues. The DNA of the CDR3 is TGTGCCAGCAGCCACCTAACCCCAGCGGACGAGCAGTACTTC. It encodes CASSHLTPADEQYF.

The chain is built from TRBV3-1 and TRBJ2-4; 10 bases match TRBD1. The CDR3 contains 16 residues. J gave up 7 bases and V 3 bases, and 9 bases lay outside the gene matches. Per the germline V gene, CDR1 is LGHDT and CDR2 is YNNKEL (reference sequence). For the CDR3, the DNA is TGTGCCAGCAGCCAGAAGAGGACAGGGGGTGATAACATTCAGTACTTC. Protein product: CASSQKRTGGDNIQYF.

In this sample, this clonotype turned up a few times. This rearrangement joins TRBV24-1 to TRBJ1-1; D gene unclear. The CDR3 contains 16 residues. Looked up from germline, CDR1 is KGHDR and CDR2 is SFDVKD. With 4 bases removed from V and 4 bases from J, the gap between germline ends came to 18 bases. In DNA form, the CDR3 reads TGTGCCACCAGTGAGTCGTCGGCGGGTTTTGGCACTGAAGCTTTCTTT. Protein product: CATSESSAGFGTEAFF.

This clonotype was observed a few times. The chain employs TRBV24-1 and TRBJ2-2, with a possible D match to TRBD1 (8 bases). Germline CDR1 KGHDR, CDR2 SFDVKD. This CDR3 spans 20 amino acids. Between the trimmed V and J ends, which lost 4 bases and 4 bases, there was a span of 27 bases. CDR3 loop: CATSEPGQGPRERSTGELFF. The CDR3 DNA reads TGTGCCACCAGTGAGCCCGGACAGGGACCGCGGGAGAGGAGCACCGGGGAGCTGTTTTTT.

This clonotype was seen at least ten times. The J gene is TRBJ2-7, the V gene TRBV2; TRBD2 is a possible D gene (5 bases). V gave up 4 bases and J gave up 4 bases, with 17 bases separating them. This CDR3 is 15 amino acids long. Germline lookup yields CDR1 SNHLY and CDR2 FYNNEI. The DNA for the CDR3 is TGTGCCAGCAGTGTAGATGGAGCGGAGTCATACGAGCAGTACTTC. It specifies CASSVDGAESYEQYF.

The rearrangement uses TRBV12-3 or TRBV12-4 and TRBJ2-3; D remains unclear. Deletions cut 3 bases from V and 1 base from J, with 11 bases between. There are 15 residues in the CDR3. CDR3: CASSFSRFGTDTQYF. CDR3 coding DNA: TGTGCCAGCAGTTTCTCCCGATTTGGCACAGATACGCAGTATTTT.

CDR3 sequence reads: CATSRDRTGTNEKLFF. Written as DNA, the CDR3 is TGTGCCACCAGCAGAGATCGTACCGGAACTAATGAAAAACTGTTTTTT. The chain links TRBV15 to TRBJ1-4; D not resolved. CDR1 LNHNV and CDR2 YYDKDF come from the germline V gene (reference sequence). This CDR3 contains 16 residues. The V end lost 0 bases, the J end lost 1 base, and 9 bases lay between the germline ends. Combining the CDR3 with reference TRBV15 and TRBJ1-4 gives the whole variable domain DAMVIQNPRYQVTQFGKPVTLSCSQTLNHNVMYWYQQKSSQAPKLLFHYYDKDFNNEADTPDNFQSRRPNTSFCFLDIRSPGLGDTAMYLCATSRDRTGTNEKLFFGSGTQLSVL.

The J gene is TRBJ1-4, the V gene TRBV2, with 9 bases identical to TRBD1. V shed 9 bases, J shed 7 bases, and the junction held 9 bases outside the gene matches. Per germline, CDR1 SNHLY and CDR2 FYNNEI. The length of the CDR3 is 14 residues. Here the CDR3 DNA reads TGTGCCAGTAATGCCGGGACAGGGAGTGAAAAACTGTTTTTT. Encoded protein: CASNAGTGSEKLFF.

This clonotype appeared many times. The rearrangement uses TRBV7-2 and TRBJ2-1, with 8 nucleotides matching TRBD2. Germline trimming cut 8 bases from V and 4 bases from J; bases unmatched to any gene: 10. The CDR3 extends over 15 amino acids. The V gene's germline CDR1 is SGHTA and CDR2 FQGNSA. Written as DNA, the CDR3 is TGTGCCAGCTCTGGATGGGCGGGGGGTTACAATGAGCAGTTCTTC. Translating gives CASSGWAGGYNEQFF.

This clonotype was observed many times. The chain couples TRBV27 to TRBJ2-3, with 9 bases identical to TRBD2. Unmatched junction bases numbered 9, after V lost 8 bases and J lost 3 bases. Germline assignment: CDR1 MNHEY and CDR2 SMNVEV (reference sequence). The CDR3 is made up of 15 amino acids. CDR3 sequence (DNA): TGTGCCAGCCGACGGACTAGCGTTGGAACAGATACGCAGTATTTT. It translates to CASRRTSVGTDTQYF.

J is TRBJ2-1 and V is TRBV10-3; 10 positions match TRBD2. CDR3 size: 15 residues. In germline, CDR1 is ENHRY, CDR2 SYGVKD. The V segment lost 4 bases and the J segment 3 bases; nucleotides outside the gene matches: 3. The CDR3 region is CAISGTSGNYNEQFF. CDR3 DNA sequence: TGTGCCATCAGTGGAACTAGCGGGAACTACAATGAGCAGTTCTTC.